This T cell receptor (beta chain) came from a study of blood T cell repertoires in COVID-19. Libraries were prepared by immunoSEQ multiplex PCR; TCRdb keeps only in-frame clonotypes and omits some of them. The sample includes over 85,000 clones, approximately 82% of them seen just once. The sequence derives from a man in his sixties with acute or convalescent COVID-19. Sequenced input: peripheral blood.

CDR3 residues: CASSQDGLGASASNNEQFF. The CDR3 DNA is TGTGCCAGCAGCCAAGATGGTCTAGGAGCCTCCGCGAGTAACAATGAGCAGTTCTTC. The rearrangement joins TRBV3-1 (or the pseudogene TRBV3-2) to TRBJ2-1, with unresolved D. V lost 0 bases and J lost 5, with 23 bases in between. Germline CDR1 is LGHDT and CDR2 is YNNKEL (reference sequence). This CDR3 has 19 residues.